The 24 T cell receptor beta chains presented below share a single source sample, sequenced in a study of blood T cell repertoires in COVID-19. Sequencing used immunoSEQ multiplex PCR; TCRdb keeps in-frame clones, though not all of them. The sample lists over 10,000 clones, 82% occurring once. Sequenced sample: peripheral blood. Receptors were obtained from a human donor in a cohort sampled during active COVID-19.

The chain's CDR3 is CASSVRGGRGGTDTQYF. The CDR3, as DNA: TGTGCCAGCAGCGTAAGAGGGGGCAGGGGTGGCACAGATACGCAGTATTTT. The V and J genes are TRBV9 and TRBJ2-3, with 7 bases lining up with TRBD1. The germline V gene has CDR1 SGDLS and CDR2 YYNGEE. CDR3 length: 17 residues. V shed 1 base and J 1 base; nucleotides not matched to a gene: 9.

This clone was found once. V usage is TRBV7-2 and J usage is TRBJ1-3; TRBD1 is a possible D gene (5 bases). This CDR3 comprises 16 residues. V lost 3 bases to trimming and J lost 4 bases, with 16 bases between them. Germline V CDR1 and CDR2: SGHTA, FQGNSA. CDR3 in amino acids: CASSFTGDAWGNTIYF. The CDR3 DNA reads as TGTGCCAGCAGCTTTACGGGGGACGCCTGGGGAAACACCATATATTTT.

J is TRBJ1-1 and V is TRBV7-8; 9 nucleotides align to TRBD1. The V gene's germline CDR1 is SGHVS and CDR2 FQNEAQ. The V and J ends lost 1 base and 2 bases, in that order; junction bases with no gene match: 2. The CDR3 covers 15 residues. The chain's CDR3 is CASSLGGQGNTEAFF. The CDR3 DNA follows: TGTGCCAGCAGCTTAGGGGGACAGGGTAACACTGAAGCTTTCTTT. The full variable domain, in which reference TRBV7-8 and TRBJ1-1 provide the parts outside the CDR3, is GAGVSQSPRYKVAKRGQDVALRCDPISGHVSLFWYQQALGQGPEFLTYFQNEAQLDKSGLPSDRFFAERPEGSVSTLKIQRTQQEDSAVYLCASSLGGQGNTEAFFGQGTRLTVV.

J is TRBJ1-4 and V is TRBV4-1; D gene uncertain. The CDR3 runs 14 residues. The V end lost 5 bases, the J end lost 4 bases, and 11 bases lay between the germline ends. The V gene's germline CDR1 is MGHRA and CDR2 YSYEKL. CDR3 DNA: TGCGCCAGCAGCGTTGCAAGCCGTAATGAAAAACTGTTTTTT. Its protein is CASSVASRNEKLFF.

This chain connects TRBV10-2 to TRBJ1-5, with TRBD1 as a possible D gene (5 bases). This CDR3 region has 15 residues. Trimming left V 4 bases short and J 5 bases short, with 15 bases between. Germline CDR1 WSHSY, CDR2 SAAADI. CDR3 region: CASSVGQVGHQPQHF. The CDR3 coding sequence is TGCGCCAGCAGTGTGGGTCAGGTGGGGCATCAGCCCCAGCATTTT.

The V gene is TRBV10-3, the J gene TRBJ1-1, with D perhaps TRBD1 (6 bases). CDR1 is ENHRY and CDR2 is SYGVKD in the germline V gene. V lost 6 bases and J lost 1, with 9 bases in between. CDR3 length: 13 amino acids. The chain's CDR3 is CAIRVTGNTEAFF. DNA for the CDR3: TGTGCCATCAGAGTGACAGGGAACACTGAAGCTTTCTTT.

The rearrangement joins TRBV9 to TRBJ1-6; 12 bases are a match to TRBD1. The CDR3 runs 17 residues. Germline V lookup: CDR1 SGDLS, CDR2 YYNGEE. V was clipped by 3 bases and J by 4 bases; unmatched bases: 5. The CDR3 DNA sequence: TGTGCCAGCAGCGAGGGACAGGGGGCTCCTTATAATTCACCCCTCCACTTT. It specifies CASSEGQGAPYNSPLHF.

CDR3 sequence: CASSLAAGTYEQYF. In nucleotides, the CDR3 is TGCGCCAGCAGCTTGGCCGCAGGGACCTACGAGCAGTACTTC. The chain recombines TRBV5-1 with TRBJ2-7, with a possible D match to TRBD1 (5 bases). Germline loops: CDR1 SGHRS, CDR2 YFSETQ. Trimming took 0 bases from V and 2 from J, leaving 9 bases between them. The CDR3 has 14 amino acids. Looking up the rest from reference TRBV5-1 and TRBJ2-7 gives the full variable domain: KAGVTQTPRYLIKTRGQQVTLSCSPISGHRSVSWYQQTPGQGLQFLFEYFSETQRNKGNFPGRFSGRQFSNSRSEMNVSTLELGDSALYLCASSLAAGTYEQYFGPGTRLTVT.

The genes are TRBV9 and TRBJ2-2; TRBD2 matches at 13 bases. Looked up from germline, CDR1 is SGDLS and CDR2 is YYNGEE. The CDR3 totals 13 residues. The trim removed 7 bases at V and 6 bases at J, leaving 0 bases unmatched. The CDR3 DNA follows: TGTGCCAGCGGGACTAGCGGGGCCGGGGAGCTGTTTTTT. It yields the protein CASGTSGAGELFF. The full variable domain, completed using reference TRBV9 and TRBJ2-2, is DSGVTQTPKHLITATGQRVTLRCSPRSGDLSVYWYQQSLDQGLQFLIQYYNGEERAKGNILERFSAQQFPDLHSELNLSSLELGDSALYFCASGTSGAGELFFGEGSRLTVL.

This clone has just a few counts. The chain is built from TRBV9 and TRBJ1-2; weak D call: TRBD1 (5 bases). CDR1 SGDLS and CDR2 YYNGEE come from the germline V gene. This CDR3 has 14 amino acids. With 6 bases removed from V and 0 bases from J, the gap between germline ends came to 12 bases. The chain's CDR3 is CASTRAQTNYGYTF. As DNA, the CDR3 is TGTGCCAGCACCAGGGCACAGACTAACTATGGCTACACCTTC.

The V and J genes are TRBV7-3 and TRBJ2-2; 7 bases agree with TRBD1. J gave up 2 bases and V 0 bases, and 6 bases lay outside the gene matches. The germline V gene has CDR1 SGHTA and CDR2 FQGTGA. The CDR3 is 17 amino acids. CDR3 coding DNA: TGTGCCAGCAGCTTAACGTATAGGGGGCTAAACACCGGGGAGCTGTTTTTT. This codes for CASSLTYRGLNTGELFF.

The V gene is TRBV2, the J gene TRBJ2-2, with 11 bases identical to TRBD1. With V trimmed by 6 bases and J by 4 bases, 7 bases remained unmatched. Germline V gives CDR1 SNHLY, CDR2 FYNNEI. There are 16 residues in the CDR3. The CDR3 coding sequence is TGTGCCAGCAGAACTCCGGGACAGGGGGTCACCGGGGAGCTGTTTTTT. It encodes CASRTPGQGVTGELFF.

The chain links TRBV29-1 to TRBJ2-7; 9 bases align to TRBD1. CDR1 is SQVTM and CDR2 is ANQGSEA in the germline V gene. V was clipped by 6 bases and J by 5 bases; unmatched bases: 8. This CDR3 region has 13 residues. The CDR3 DNA sequence: TGCAGCGTGGAGACAGGGGGGTATAACGAGCAGTACTTC. It specifies CSVETGGYNEQYF.

J is TRBJ2-1 and V is TRBV6-2 or TRBV6-3, with D possibly TRBD1 on 6 matching bases. CDR3 length equals 14 residues. Germline V gene lookup returns CDR1 MNHEY and CDR2 SVGEGT. The V and J ends lost 5 bases and 3 bases respectively, with 11 bases between them. The CDR3 is CASSTRTDYNEQFF. The DNA for the CDR3 is TGTGCCAGCAGTACCCGGACAGACTACAATGAGCAGTTCTTC.

In its sample, this clone was seen a few times. This sequence joins TRBV7-9 and TRBJ1-3; the D gene is possibly TRBD1 (6 bases). Trimming took off 7 bases at V and 2 bases at J, with 12 bases between the two ends. The CDR3 contains 14 residues. Per germline, CDR1 SEHNR and CDR2 FQNEAQ (reference sequence). CDR3 nucleotides: TGTGCCAGCACCCTAAACAGGGCTGGAAACACCATATATTTT. This encodes CASTLNRAGNTIYF.

V gene TRBV28 combines with J gene TRBJ1-3, with a possible D match to TRBD1 (5 bases). Germline CDR1 and CDR2: MDHEN and SYDVKM. The germline V and J ends were trimmed by 3 bases and 0 bases, with 12 bases remaining between them. CDR3 length equals 16 residues. The CDR3 spells CASSFPAGTSGNTIYF. CDR3 nucleotide sequence: TGTGCCAGCAGTTTCCCAGCGGGGACCTCTGGAAACACCATATATTTT.

This clone has a handful of counts. This chain links TRBV6-5 with TRBJ1-4; no firm D call. V lost 6 bases and J lost 8, with 13 bases in between. This CDR3 is 13 amino acids long. Germline CDR1 MNHEY, CDR2 SVGAGI. DNA for the CDR3: TGTGCCAGCAGGCCCGAGGGAGGGGAAAAACTGTTTTTT. Protein: CASRPEGGEKLFF.

The chain employs TRBV18 and TRBJ2-7; 7 bases are shared with TRBD1. CDR1 KGHSH and CDR2 LQKENI come from the germline V gene. The junction had 3 bases not matched to a gene; V was cut back by 3 bases and J by 1 base. The CDR3 spans 14 residues. CDR3 protein: CASSPPGQSYEQYF. CDR3 in DNA: TGTGCCAGCTCACCTCCGGGACAGTCCTACGAGCAGTACTTC.

V usage is TRBV6-4 and J usage is TRBJ2-3, with 9 bases fitting TRBD2. The germline V gene has CDR1 MRHNA and CDR2 SNTAGT. The CDR3 runs to 16 residues. Trimming at V came to 8 bases and at J to 2 bases, leaving 11 bases not matched to a gene. The CDR3 reads CASAAIRLADTDTQYF. DNA for the CDR3: TGTGCCAGCGCGGCCATCAGACTAGCGGACACAGATACGCAGTATTTT.

To note about this clone: The same CDR3 also results from other DNA sequences found in this sample. The J gene is TRBJ1-5, the V gene TRBV7-9, with D unresolved. The CDR3 length is 14 residues. V lost 1 base and J lost 0, with 4 bases in between. Looked up from germline, CDR1 is SEHNR and CDR2 is FQNEAQ (reference sequence). CDR3 protein: CASSLGLSNQPQHF. The CDR3 nucleotides are TGTGCCAGCAGCTTAGGTCTTAGCAATCAGCCCCAGCATTTT. Complete variable domain (other parts from reference TRBV7-9 and TRBJ1-5): DTGVSQNPRHKITKRGQNVTFRCDPISEHNRLYWYRQTLGQGPEFLTYFQNEAQLEKSRLLSDRFSAERPKGSFSTLEIQRTEQGDSAMYLCASSLGLSNQPQHFGDGTRLSIL.

The CDR3 region is CASSPAGTGASYEQYF. CDR3 nucleotides: TGTGCCAGTAGTCCGGCCGGGACAGGGGCTTCCTACGAGCAGTACTTC. The chain links TRBV19 to TRBJ2-7; TRBD1 aligns across 10 bases. Germline CDR1 LNHDA, CDR2 SQIVND (reference sequence). The CDR3 has 16 amino acids. V was clipped by 5 bases and J by 1 base; unmatched bases: 8.

CDR3 sequence: CASSLREGGYEQYF. The DNA for the CDR3 is TGTGCCAGCAGCTTACGGGAAGGGGGCTACGAGCAGTACTTC. The rearrangement joins TRBV7-2 to TRBJ2-7; a weak D match, TRBD1 (6 bases). There are 14 residues in the CDR3. Germline assignment: CDR1 SGHTA and CDR2 FQGNSA. Trimming took 2 bases from V and 3 from J, leaving 11 bases between them.

This clone occurred a few times. This rearrangement joins TRBV4-1 to TRBJ2-5, with D unclear. Trimming pared 6 bases from V and 0 bases from J, leaving 11 bases between. Germline V gene data show CDR1 as MGHRA and CDR2 as YSYEKL. The CDR3 runs 14 residues. CDR3 DNA sequence: TGCGCCAGCAGACGCGGAATGTACCAAGAGACCCAGTACTTC. Translating gives CASRRGMYQETQYF.

The chain links TRBV6-2 or TRBV6-3 to TRBJ2-1; D is unclear. With 3 bases removed from V and 4 bases from J, the gap between germline ends came to 10 bases. The CDR3 has 14 residues. Germline CDR1 reads MNHEY; CDR2 reads SVGEGT. Here the CDR3 DNA reads TGTGCCAGCAGTTATCTCGGCGGATACAATGAGCAGTTCTTC. It codes for CASSYLGGYNEQFF.